The 9 T cell receptor beta chains below come from one sample, sequenced in a study of blood T cell repertoires in COVID-19. Libraries were prepared by immunoSEQ multiplex PCR; TCRdb keeps only in-frame clonotypes and omits some of them. The sample holds approximately 260,000 clones, more than 75% seen once. Sequencing was carried out using PBMCs or T cells enriched from blood (not recorded which). The receptor set was obtained from a woman between 50 and 59 years old who had been exposed to COVID-19.

This clone has only one observation. The J gene is TRBJ1-1, the V gene TRBV6-5; a possible D gene is TRBD1 (5 bases). The germline V gene has CDR1 MNHEY and CDR2 SVGAGI. Trimming left V 11 bases short and J 5 bases short, with 18 bases between. This CDR3 contains 13 residues. CDR3 sequence (DNA): TGTGCCGAACGTGAAGGGGAGGGGACTGAAGCTTTCTTT. This codes for CAEREGEGTEAFF.

The chain employs TRBV30 and TRBJ1-2; D may be TRBD1 (5 bases). Deletions cut 1 base from V and 7 bases from J, with 10 bases between. The germline CDR1 and CDR2 sequences are GTSNPN and SVGIG (reference sequence). This CDR3 has 12 amino acids. CDR3 protein: CAWSEGISGYTF. DNA for the CDR3: TGTGCCTGGAGTGAGGGGATCAGTGGCTACACCTTC.

J is TRBJ1-6 and V is TRBV5-1; the match to TRBD1 covers 9 bases. Germline lookup yields CDR1 SGHRS and CDR2 YFSETQ. The CDR3 contains 14 residues. The V gene end was trimmed by 0 bases and the J gene end by 8 bases; junction bases not matched to a gene: 0. The CDR3 nucleotides are TGCGCCAGCAGCTTGGGGACAGGGGATTCACCCCTCCACTTT. It codes for CASSLGTGDSPLHF.

The chain joins TRBV7-8 to TRBJ1-1, with 8 bases aligning to TRBD1. Trimming cost V 4 bases and J 1 base; bases outside gene matches: 5. The CDR3 totals 15 residues. In germline, CDR1 is SGHVS, CDR2 FQNEAQ. As DNA, the CDR3 is TGTGCCAGCAGCTCGACAGGGGTCGCGAACACTGAAGCTTTCTTT. Protein product: CASSSTGVANTEAFF.

This chain links TRBV4-1 with TRBJ2-3; 8 bases are a match to TRBD2. Germline V gene sequence: CDR1 MGHRA, CDR2 YSYEKL. The V and J ends lost 0 bases and 5 bases, in that order; junction bases with no gene match: 10. The CDR3 contains 17 residues. CDR3 in DNA: TGCGCCAGCAGCCAAGATAGGGACGGGGGGGCAAAAGATACGCAGTATTTT. Protein product: CASSQDRDGGAKDTQYF.

V usage is TRBV7-2 and J usage is TRBJ2-1, with 12 bases matching TRBD2. Looked up from germline, CDR1 is SGHTA and CDR2 is FQGNSA. The CDR3 consists of 16 residues. V trimming: 1 base; J trimming: 8 bases; junction bases outside the gene matches: 6. CDR3 nucleotides: TGTGCCAGCAGCTTAGGGCTAGCGGGGGGGCCCTATGAGCAGTTCTTC. Protein: CASSLGLAGGPYEQFF.

V and J are TRBV7-2 and TRBJ1-2; no definite D call. Germline assignment: CDR1 SGHTA and CDR2 FQGNSA. Trimming removed 1 base from V and 8 bases from J, with 20 bases in between. The CDR3 is 16 residues long. CDR3 residues: CASSLGRAAYRRGYTF. The CDR3 DNA reads TGTGCCAGCAGCTTAGGGCGGGCGGCTTACCGGCGGGGCTACACCTTC.

J is TRBJ1-1 and V is TRBV18, with a weak D call TRBD1 (5 bases). The CDR3 contains 14 residues. In germline, CDR1 is KGHSH, CDR2 LQKENI. V was shortened by 3 bases and J by 5 bases, with 13 bases between the two germline ends. DNA for the CDR3: TGTGCCAGCTCACCTGCCGGGGGTCGGACTGAAGCTTTCTTT. Translation: CASSPAGGRTEAFF.

V is TRBV10-1 and J is TRBJ1-2, with D uncertain. The V gene lost 8 bases and the J gene lost 7 bases, with 20 bases spanning the gap. Germline lookup yields CDR1 WNHNN and CDR2 SYGVQD (reference sequence). The CDR3 runs to 14 residues. CDR3 residues: CASLGRRDRFGYTF. The CDR3 DNA reads as TGCGCCAGCCTCGGTCGGCGGGATAGGTTTGGCTACACCTTC.